This T cell receptor (beta chain) came from a study of regulatory T cells in long-lasting Graves disease (dated by TCRdb to about 2021). In the study overall: Newly diagnosed Graves' disease patients had taken antithyroid drugs for less than 3 months. A total of approximately 35 samples underwent TCR sequencing: roughly 13 from persistent and about 20 from newly diagnosed Graves' disease patients. Persistent Graves' disease patients were compared with newly diagnosed Graves' disease patients by peripheral blood TCR sequencing and RNA sequencing. The study was conducted in China and was registered as a clinical trial. On the study overall, not on this receptor specifically: Sequencing and analysis were restricted to the TCR beta chain. The small sample size was acknowledged by the authors as a limitation that may reduce accuracy. More public clonotypes were shared among persistent patients (around 3,000) than among newly diagnosed patients (966). Compared with newly diagnosed patients, persistent Graves' disease patients had lower TCR Shannon entropy and fewer highly expanded clones, which suggests clonal expansion. The study examined only peripheral blood because the primary lesion, thyroid tissue, could not be accessed. TRBV28, TRBJ1-2 and TRBJ2-5 were preferentially used in persistent disease, while TRBV20-1 and TRBJ2-1 were favored in newly diagnosed disease.

This clonotype was picked up many times. The clone's antigen remains unknown. No much larger clone exists at a distance of one base, and base qualities are not known. V and J lose 6 bases and 3 bases, and a span of 11 bases separates them. According to the germline V gene, CDR1 reads MNHNS and CDR2 reads SASEGT. There are 14 amino acids in the CDR3, from cysteine to phenylalanine inclusive. The CDR3 DNA has 42 bases and is translated from base 1. The library relied on multiplex PCR. The listed sequencing device is Illumina HiSeq 4000. iRepertoire HTBI primers and Arm-PCR amplification of CDR3 regions were used to construct TCR beta libraries. Before sequencing, the PCR products went through gel purification. Under the source paper's analysis protocol: Gene usage analysis of CDR3 amino acid clonotypes used the approximately 62 TRBV and 12 to 15 TRBJ segments found across samples. COPE and FqMerger were used to merge the filtered high-quality paired reads into contigs. BLAST was used to align contigs to IMGT TRBV, TRBD and TRBJ reference genes, and CDR3 was defined according to IMGT. Any clonotype with a frequency above 0.1% was counted as a highly expanded clone. Shannon entropy was used to measure repertoire diversity, and the Gini coefficient was used to measure V-J evenness. A clonotype found in more than one individual was treated as public. TCRdb took the public reads, trimmed them with fastp at Q25, ran MiXCR for clone calling and kept in-frame beta chains. Each entry merges the rows of one CDR3 protein and shows their most common DNA and genes. The authors' filters were not applied to this entry. Present in this sample are under 300,000 distinct CDR3 sequences, 15% to 20% of which were seen just once. The ten largest clones represent approximately 20% of the sample.

In light of the paper, this sample's time point label describes: newly diagnosed GD, antithyroid drugs for less than 3 months. RNA was extracted from PBMCs in TRIzol for both TCR sequencing and RNA sequencing. The diagnosis of Graves' disease followed American Thyroid Association guidelines. Recruitment of patients was carried out at an endocrinology department in Xi'an, China. Each patient gave roughly 10 milliliters of peripheral blood, collected in an EDTA anticoagulant tube. Ficoll Paque Plus density gradient separation was used to isolate PBMCs, and no further T cell sorting was performed. An Agilent 2100 Bioanalyzer and agarose gel were used to check RNA quality, and a NanoDrop 2000 was used to measure RNA concentration.

The chain employs TRBV6-1 and TRBJ2-2; 6 matching bases give a weak D call of TRBD1. The receptor's source is a female donor with Graves disease. The sequencing here drew on peripheral blood mononuclear cells (PBMCs), taken at new diagnosis, from a patient treated with antithyroid drugs. The nucleotides read TGTGCCAGCAGCCCCGGGACACACACCGGGGAGCTGTTTTTT. This yields the protein CASSPGTHTGELFF.